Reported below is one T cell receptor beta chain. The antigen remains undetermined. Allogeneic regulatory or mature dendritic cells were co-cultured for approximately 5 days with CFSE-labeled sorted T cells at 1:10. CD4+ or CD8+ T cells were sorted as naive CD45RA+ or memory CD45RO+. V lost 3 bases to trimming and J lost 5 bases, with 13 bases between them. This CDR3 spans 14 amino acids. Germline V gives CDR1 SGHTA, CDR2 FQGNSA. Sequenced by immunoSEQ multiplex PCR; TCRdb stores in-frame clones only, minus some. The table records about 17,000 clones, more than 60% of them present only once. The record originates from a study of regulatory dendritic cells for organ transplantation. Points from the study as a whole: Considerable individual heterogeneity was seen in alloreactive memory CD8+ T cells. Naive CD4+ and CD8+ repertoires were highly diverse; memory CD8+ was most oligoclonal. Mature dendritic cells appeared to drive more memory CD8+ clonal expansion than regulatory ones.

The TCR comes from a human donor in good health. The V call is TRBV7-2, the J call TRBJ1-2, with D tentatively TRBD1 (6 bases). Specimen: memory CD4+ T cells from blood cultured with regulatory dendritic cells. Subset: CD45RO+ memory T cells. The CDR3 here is CASSLNGGAYGYTF. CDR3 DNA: TGTGCCAGCAGCTTGAACGGGGGCGCTTATGGCTACACCTTC.